Below, one TCR beta chain is given with its context. The target of this receptor is not known. Base quality data are lacking; no much larger clone is found one base away. These data belong to a study of blood T cell repertoires in COVID-19 (dated by TCRdb to 2020 to 2022). About the study as a whole: The collaborator samples originated in the United States, Italy and Spain and spanned the acute and convalescent phases of COVID-19. The material from the prospective study consisted of cDNA or gDNA derived from T cells, B-cell-depleted T cells, or PBMCs. The dataset comprised deeply sampled blood TCRbeta repertoires from subjects exposed to, actively infected with, or recovered from COVID-19. The repertoires were made available in a free public database intended to serve as a resource for research on the immune response to SARS-CoV-2. The samples were drawn from two sources: the first 160 participants of the ongoing ImmuneRACE study, and 1,200 or so subjects contributed by 6 global collaborators. The sample metadata nearly always contained a de-identified subject ID, COVID-19 status, age in years and sex. Where available, HLA class I and class II types were taken from metadata supplied by the sample provider and were not determined by assay-based typing.

The collaborating institutions used their own protocols to collect whole blood in K2EDTA tubes. For TCRbeta analysis, collaborators shipped samples in one of three forms: frozen whole blood, isolated PBMCs, or DNA extracted from either of those sample types. The immunoSEQ Assay, a bias-controlled multiplex PCR, was used to amplify TCRbeta CDR3 regions from genomic DNA. As for the original processing: The number of nucleated cells in each sample was estimated by amplification of reference gene primers within the assay. To quantify the absolute abundance of each unique TCRbeta CDR3 rearrangement, sequence reads were collapsed and filtered. For each sample, productive Simpson clonality was calculated as the square root of Simpson's diversity index over productive rearrangements. TCRdb re-hosts the immuneACCESS table, in-frame sequences only. Its copies lack some clones; in the studies checked, an unresolved V gene accounts for under half of them, and the cause for the rest is not known. Clonal size and the V and J genes are those of that table, whereas D and trimming came from the DNA. The table for this sample lists around 74,000 clones; around 90% of them were counted only once. Approximately 4.3% of the sample is in the top ten clones.

Measured from the cysteine to the phenylalanine, the CDR3 is 19 residues long. Only CDR3 DNA is held: 57 bases, read in frame from base 1. The junction shows trimming of 7 bases on V and 6 bases on J, and the gene matches do not reach 22 bases of it. The germline V gene supplies CDR1 SNHLY and CDR2 FYNNEI. General conclusions and limits of the study: Clinical and demographic metadata were provided uncurated, with the amount varying by source and participant.

Sequenced material: peripheral blood. The receptor was derived from a middle-aged man with active COVID-19. In this chain, TRBV2 is recombined with TRBJ2-7, with 12 bases matching TRBD2. The DNA sequence is as follows: TGTGCCAGCAATTTTATTCTAGCGGGAGGGCAAGCGACCCGTGGCGAGCAGTACTTC. Its product reads: CASNFILAGGQATRGEQYF.